This entry features one TCR beta chain sequence. Its target is unknown. The entry originates in a study of shared clonotypes between healthy human individuals. Findings and limits, study-wide: Clonotype sharing across a handful of donors was observed for roughly 5% of naive CD4 clonotypes. A reduction in generation probabilities was seen for non-shared clonotypes relative to those shared by all four donors.

Trimming at V came to 3 bases and at J to 4 bases, leaving 10 bases not matched to a gene. The CDR3 length is 17 residues. Per the germline V gene, CDR1 is ENHRY and CDR2 is SYGVKD. CD8 cells regarded as naive lacked CD45RO, were positively chosen for CCR7, and omitted terminally differentiated effector memory CD45RA+ cells. Each replicate PCR on the sorted subsets used 150 to 200 ng DNA (approximately 27,000 T cell genomes). Profiled with immunoSEQ multiplex PCR; TCRdb holds only in-frame clones, not every one. The sample holds 2 million or so clones; about 95% are singletons and the top ten take 0.9% to 1.3%.

This clonotype was sampled from a man younger than 30 in good health. Sequencing input: naive CD8+ T cells sorted from blood. The chain has TRBV10-3 and TRBJ1-2; 11 bases are a match to TRBD1. CDR3 loop: CAISDQDRGPGAYGYTF. CDR3 in DNA: TGTGCCATCAGTGATCAGGACAGGGGGCCCGGGGCCTATGGCTACACCTTC.